These 27 T cell receptor beta chains were sequenced from one sample in a study of radiotherapy plus CTLA-4 blockade in lung cancer. Only in-frame clones appear in the TCRdb table, and some are missing; sequencing was by immunoSEQ multiplex PCR. This sample carries about 40,000 clones, about 70% of them seen once, and the ten largest clones take around 8.9%. Material: peripheral blood, obtained from a patient treated with radiotherapy plus ipilimumab. The source is a human donor with non-small cell lung cancer who had stable disease on radiotherapy plus ipilimumab.

This chain uses TRBV6-9 with TRBJ2-1, with D perhaps TRBD2 (5 bases). The CDR3 sequence is 16 residues long. CDR1 is MNHGY, CDR2 SVAAGI, per germline. The germline V and J ends were trimmed by 0 bases and 7 bases, with 16 bases remaining between them. The CDR3 DNA reads TGTGCCAGCAGTTATTCGGCACGGGGTCCGGAAAATGAGCAGTTCTTC. It yields the protein CASSYSARGPENEQFF.

This CDR3 is CASSLGLHSYNEQFF. The CDR3 nucleotides are TGTGCCAGCAGCTTAGGACTGCACTCCTACAATGAGCAGTTCTTC. V usage is TRBV5-4 and J usage is TRBJ2-1; D perhaps matches TRBD2 (5 bases). The CDR3 is 15 amino acids. Germline lookup yields CDR1 SGHNT and CDR2 YYREEE (reference sequence). V was trimmed by 2 bases and J by 0 bases, leaving 9 bases between them. The complete variable domain, with remaining parts taken from reference TRBV5-4 and TRBJ2-1, reads ETGVTQSPTHLIKTRGQQVTLRCSSQSGHNTVSWYQQALGQGPQFIFQYYREEENGRGNFPPRFSGLQFPNYSSELNVNALELDDSALYLCASSLGLHSYNEQFFGPGTRLTVL.

This chain joins TRBV19 and TRBJ2-5, with unresolved D. The CDR3 is 13 amino acids. V was clipped by 4 bases and J by 5 bases, with 11 bases between them. Germline assignment: CDR1 LNHDA and CDR2 SQIVND (reference sequence). CDR3 nucleotides: TGTGCCAGTAGTAAACTCGGTTGGGAGACCCAGTACTTC. Translated, it gives CASSKLGWETQYF.

V usage is TRBV4-3 and J usage is TRBJ2-5; 11 bases fit TRBD2. The J call may be faulty, since TRBJ2-7 better matches the DNA end. This CDR3 has 15 residues. The germline CDR1 and CDR2 sequences are LGHNA and YSLEER. The CDR3 loop reads CASSQIAGGSYEQYF. Written as DNA, the CDR3 is TGCGCCAGCAGCCAAATAGCGGGGGGGTCCTACGAGCAGTACTTC.

The chain recombines TRBV11-3 with TRBJ2-2; D may be TRBD2 (5 bases). The CDR3 covers 17 residues. The V end was cut by 1 base, the J end by 2 bases, with 14 bases between. Germline CDR1 reads SGHNT; CDR2 reads YENEEA. The CDR3 reads CASSLGVASKNTGELFF. The CDR3 DNA follows: TGTGCCAGCAGCTTAGGAGTAGCTAGCAAAAACACCGGGGAGCTGTTTTTT. Supplemented by reference TRBV11-3 and TRBJ2-2, the full variable domain reads EAGVVQSPRYKIIEKKQPVAFWCNPISGHNTLYWYLQNLGQGPELLIRYENEEAVDDSQLPKDRFSAERLKGVDSTLKIQPAELGDSAVYLCASSLGVASKNTGELFFGEGSRLTVL.

This clone has a single count. The gene calls are TRBV2 and TRBJ1-3; the match to TRBD1 covers 9 bases. The CDR3 is 13 residues long. The J segment lost 9 bases and the V segment lost 1 base, leaving 1 base of the junction unmatched. The germline gives CDR1 SNHLY, CDR2 FYNNEI. CDR3 in amino acids: CASSEGQGGTIYF. Here the CDR3 DNA reads TGTGCCAGCAGTGAAGGACAGGGGGGCACCATATATTTT.

The V and J genes are TRBV5-8 and TRBJ2-5; tentatively, D is TRBD2 (6 bases). The CDR3 runs to 15 residues. V was shortened by 3 bases and J by 1 base, with 13 bases between the two germline ends. CDR1 SGHTS and CDR2 YDEGEE come from the germline V gene. In DNA form, the CDR3 reads TGTGCCAGCAGCTCCCAAATAGCGGTCCAAGAGACCCAGTACTTC. Translated, it gives CASSSQIAVQETQYF.

The rearrangement joins TRBV7-9 to TRBJ1-3; D not certain. The ends were cut back, 4 bases at V and 4 bases at J, with 11 bases in the middle. The CDR3 is made up of 14 amino acids. The germline gives CDR1 SEHNR, CDR2 FQNEAQ (reference sequence). CDR3 sequence reads: CASSSGSNGNTIYF. In nucleotides, the CDR3 is TGTGCCAGCAGCTCGGGGTCCAACGGAAACACCATATATTTT.

The chain couples TRBV5-1 to TRBJ1-3; the D is unclear. The length of the CDR3 is 16 residues. Germline lookup yields CDR1 SGHRS and CDR2 YFSETQ. Trimming took 0 bases from V and 0 from J, leaving 10 bases between them. This CDR3 is CASSLAGVSSGNTIYF. The CDR3 coding sequence is TGCGCCAGCAGCTTGGCCGGAGTCAGCTCTGGAAACACCATATATTTT.

The rearrangement links TRBV5-1 to TRBJ2-3; the match to TRBD2 covers 12 bases. V shed 4 bases, J shed 4 bases, and the junction held 7 bases outside the gene matches. There are 16 residues in the CDR3. CDR1 SGHRS and CDR2 YFSETQ come from the germline V gene. The CDR3 coding sequence is TGCGCCAGCAGCCCCCCACTAGCGGGGGGATCAGATACGCAGTATTTT. Amino acid sequence: CASSPPLAGGSDTQYF.

V gene TRBV11-2 combines with J gene TRBJ1-3; D call uncertain. The CDR3 runs 14 residues. The V gene's germline CDR1 is SGHAT and CDR2 FQNNGV. The V end lost 11 bases, the J end lost 0 bases, and 14 bases lay between the germline ends. Here the CDR3 DNA reads TGTGCCGCCGGTACCGTAATCTCTGGAAACACCATATATTTT. Translating it yields CAAGTVISGNTIYF.

The chain combines TRBV18 with TRBJ2-1; 7 nucleotides agree with TRBD1. Germline CDR1 is KGHSH and CDR2 is LQKENI. Trimming cost V 4 bases and J 5 bases; bases outside gene matches: 8. CDR3 length: 15 amino acids. As DNA, the CDR3 is TGTGCCAGCTCACGAAGAGGGGGCTTCGACAATGAGCAGTTCTTC. It codes for CASSRRGGFDNEQFF.

The chain recombines TRBV10-2 with TRBJ2-7; 7 nucleotides agree with TRBD1. From germline, CDR1 is WSHSY and CDR2 SAAADI. The CDR3 is 16 residues long. J gave up 1 base and V 2 bases, and 8 bases lay outside the gene matches. The CDR3 loop is CASSEPGQQKSYEQYF. The CDR3 DNA reads as TGCGCCAGCAGTGAGCCGGGACAGCAAAAATCCTACGAGCAGTACTTC.

The rearrangement links TRBV6-6 to TRBJ2-2, with unresolved D. The germline V and J ends were trimmed by 2 bases and 7 bases, with 5 bases remaining between them. This CDR3 region has 12 residues. Germline V lookup: CDR1 MNHNY, CDR2 SVGAGI (reference sequence). The CDR3 sequence is CASSYVIGELFF. The DNA for the CDR3 is TGTGCCAGCAGTTACGTAATCGGGGAGCTGTTTTTT.

The sample holds a few counts of this clone. This chain uses TRBV7-2 with TRBJ2-2; possible D gene TRBD1, 6 bases. Per germline, CDR1 SGHTA and CDR2 FQGNSA. This CDR3 has 16 amino acids. Trimming removed 0 bases at V and 1 base at J, with 9 bases between. DNA of the CDR3: TGTGCCAGCAGCTTAGCCGGGACACAGAACACCGGGGAGCTGTTTTTT. Translating gives CASSLAGTQNTGELFF.

This clone has just one count. This chain connects TRBV6-1 to TRBJ2-7; D may be TRBD2 (5 bases). The germline V gene encodes CDR1 MNHNS and CDR2 SASEGT. The V and J ends lost 0 bases and 2 bases respectively, with 14 bases between them. This CDR3 is built from 16 residues. The CDR3 DNA reads TGTGCCAGCAGTGAAGCGCAGCGGCGTTTAGCCTACGAGCAGTACTTC. Its protein product is CASSEAQRRLAYEQYF.

The chain combines TRBV30 with TRBJ2-2; 9 positions match TRBD1. The CDR3 length is 15 residues. With V trimmed by 5 bases and J by 7 bases, 11 bases remained unmatched. Germline assignment: CDR1 GTSNPN and CDR2 SVGIG (reference sequence). CDR3 nucleotide sequence: TGTGCCTGGTTGGGACAGGGAGGGTACGGCGGGGAGCTGTTTTTT. It yields the protein CAWLGQGGYGGELFF.

The rearrangement uses TRBV7-9 and TRBJ2-7; 9 positions agree with TRBD1. Unmatched junction bases numbered 2, after V lost 4 bases and J lost 1 base. CDR1 is SEHNR, CDR2 FQNEAQ, per germline (reference sequence). This CDR3 is 14 amino acids long. The CDR3: CASSSGQGSYEQYF. The CDR3, as DNA: TGTGCCAGCAGCTCCGGACAGGGGTCCTACGAGCAGTACTTC. The full variable domain, completed using reference TRBV7-9 and TRBJ2-7, is DTGVSQNPRHKITKRGQNVTFRCDPISEHNRLYWYRQTLGQGPEFLTYFQNEAQLEKSRLLSDRFSAERPKGSFSTLEIQRTEQGDSAMYLCASSSGQGSYEQYFGPGTRLTVT.

This chain connects TRBV27 to TRBJ2-3, with TRBD2 matching over 8 bases. Trimming took 4 bases from V and 2 from J; bases not matched to a gene: 8. The CDR3 spans 16 residues. Germline loops: CDR1 MNHEY, CDR2 SMNVEV (reference sequence). The DNA for the CDR3 is TGTGCCAGCAGTTGGAGGGCGGGGGGAAACACAGATACGCAGTATTTT. Residues: CASSWRAGGNTDTQYF.

There are a few counts of this clone. This rearrangement joins TRBV5-1 to TRBJ2-7, with 12 positions matching TRBD1. Per the germline V gene, CDR1 is SGHRS and CDR2 is YFSETQ. The CDR3 spans 14 residues. Trimming removed 5 bases from V and 6 bases from J; junction bases left unmatched: 6. For the CDR3, the DNA is TGCGCCAGCAGACAAGGGACAGGGGGCAGCGAGCAGTACTTC. Residues: CASRQGTGGSEQYF.

The chain couples TRBV11-3 to TRBJ1-6; D not resolved. Germline V gene lookup returns CDR1 SGHNT and CDR2 YENEEA. Trimming stripped 5 bases from V and 6 bases from J, with 11 bases between. This CDR3 is built from 14 residues. In DNA, the CDR3 is TGTGCCAGCAGCCACGAGACTTCTAATTCACCCCTCCACTTT. Protein product: CASSHETSNSPLHF.

This clone was detected only a few times. The chain recombines TRBV18 with TRBJ2-1; D not resolved. This CDR3 comprises 14 residues. Between the trimmed V and J ends, which lost 2 bases and 4 bases, there was a span of 9 bases. CDR1 is KGHSH, CDR2 LQKENI, per germline. Written as DNA, the CDR3 is TGTGCCAGCTCACCAATGAATACTTACAATGAGCAGTTCTTC. It specifies CASSPMNTYNEQFF.

The chain carries TRBV27 and TRBJ1-2, with 7 bases identical to TRBD1. V lost 5 bases to trimming and J lost 8 bases; unmatched junction nucleotides: 5. This CDR3 spans 12 amino acids. Germline-derived CDR1 and CDR2 are MNHEY and SMNVEV (reference sequence). CDR3: CASSTQGRGYTF. CDR3 bases: TGTGCCAGCAGTACACAGGGGCGAGGCTACACCTTC.

The chain combines TRBV10-3 with TRBJ2-2; TRBD1 matches at 7 bases. CDR1 and CDR2 (germline): ENHRY, SYGVKD. The CDR3 is 15 amino acids. Germline trimming cut 6 bases from V and 0 bases from J; bases unmatched to any gene: 4. DNA for the CDR3: TGTGCCATCAGGGGGACAGACTCGAACACCGGGGAGCTGTTTTTT. The encoded protein is CAIRGTDSNTGELFF.

This rearrangement joins TRBV5-6 to TRBJ1-1; D is uncertain. Germline V gene data show CDR1 as SGHDT and CDR2 as YYEEEE. This CDR3 has 14 residues. Trimming removed 0 bases at V and 1 base at J, with 7 bases between. In DNA form, the CDR3 reads TGTGCCAGCAGCTTGGGGGAGAAGAACACTGAAGCTTTCTTT. This sequence encodes CASSLGEKNTEAFF.

The V call is TRBV7-8, the J call TRBJ2-4; TRBD2 matches at 8 bases. Trimming took 9 bases from V and 0 from J; bases not matched to a gene: 13. The germline CDR1 and CDR2 sequences are SGHVS and FQNEAQ. This CDR3 contains 17 residues. The CDR3 DNA reads TGTGCCAGTTCCAGCGCGGGAGGATCTTTAGCCAAAAACATTCAGTACTTC. Translated: CASSSAGGSLAKNIQYF. Together with reference TRBV7-8 and TRBJ2-4, the CDR3 gives the full variable domain: GAGVSQSPRYKVAKRGQDVALRCDPISGHVSLFWYQQALGQGPEFLTYFQNEAQLDKSGLPSDRFFAERPEGSVSTLKIQRTQQEDSAVYLCASSSAGGSLAKNIQYFGAGTRLSVL.

This clone was detected only a few times. The V call is TRBV10-3, the J call TRBJ2-5; perhaps TRBD2 as D (7 bases). CDR1 and CDR2 from the germline V gene are ENHRY and SYGVKD. V was trimmed by 3 bases and J by 4 bases, leaving 15 bases between them. This CDR3 is built from 15 residues. CDR3 loop: CAISERGGAGETQYF. Here the CDR3 DNA reads TGTGCCATCAGTGAAAGAGGGGGGGCAGGAGAGACCCAGTACTTC.